The source of this T cell receptor beta chain is a study of T cell repertoires in cytomegalovirus infection. Whole-study context: Through public TCR beta signatures, both CMV infection and matching HLA type were indicated.

Study-wide points: Cumulative frequency (of public TCR beta family members) identified carriers of CMV plus the relevant HLA. Ex vivo, HLA-C-restricted CMV-specific TCR beta clonotypes prevailed over the rest of the response.

This clonotype showed up many times. Its specificity is unknown. TCRdb re-called the reads with MiXCR, one entry per CDR3 protein. This sample carries approximately 500,000 distinct CDR3 sequences, about 17% of them seen once, and the ten largest clones take 20% to 30%. The TCR originated in a human donor in good health (CMV status not recorded). Some clones in this sample may be carry-over from other donors' samples. Sequencing input: CD8+ T cells from PBMCs.

The CDR3 sequence is CASPGQITGELFF. CDR3 DNA: TGTGCCAGTCCGGGACAAATCACCGGGGAGCTGTTTTTT. This chain uses TRBV7-7 with TRBJ2-2; D is perhaps TRBD1 (6 bases). Per the germline V gene, CDR1 is SSHAT and CDR2 is FNYEAQ (reference sequence). Trimming pared 9 bases from V and 4 bases from J, leaving 12 bases between. The CDR3 is 13 amino acids.